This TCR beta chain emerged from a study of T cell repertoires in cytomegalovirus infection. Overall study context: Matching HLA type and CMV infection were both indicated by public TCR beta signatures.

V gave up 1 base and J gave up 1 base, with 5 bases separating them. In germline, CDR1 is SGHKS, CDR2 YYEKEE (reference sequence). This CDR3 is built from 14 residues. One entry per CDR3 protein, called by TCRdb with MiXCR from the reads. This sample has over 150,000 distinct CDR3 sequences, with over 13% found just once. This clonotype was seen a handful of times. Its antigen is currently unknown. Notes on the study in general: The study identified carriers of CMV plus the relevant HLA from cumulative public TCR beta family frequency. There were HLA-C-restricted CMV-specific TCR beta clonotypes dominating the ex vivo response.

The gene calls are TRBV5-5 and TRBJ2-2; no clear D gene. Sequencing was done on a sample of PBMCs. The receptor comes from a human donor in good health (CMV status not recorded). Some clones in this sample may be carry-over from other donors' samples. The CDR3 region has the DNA TGTGCCAGCAGCTTGATGGGGAACACCGGGGAGCTGTTTTTT. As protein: CASSLMGNTGELFF.